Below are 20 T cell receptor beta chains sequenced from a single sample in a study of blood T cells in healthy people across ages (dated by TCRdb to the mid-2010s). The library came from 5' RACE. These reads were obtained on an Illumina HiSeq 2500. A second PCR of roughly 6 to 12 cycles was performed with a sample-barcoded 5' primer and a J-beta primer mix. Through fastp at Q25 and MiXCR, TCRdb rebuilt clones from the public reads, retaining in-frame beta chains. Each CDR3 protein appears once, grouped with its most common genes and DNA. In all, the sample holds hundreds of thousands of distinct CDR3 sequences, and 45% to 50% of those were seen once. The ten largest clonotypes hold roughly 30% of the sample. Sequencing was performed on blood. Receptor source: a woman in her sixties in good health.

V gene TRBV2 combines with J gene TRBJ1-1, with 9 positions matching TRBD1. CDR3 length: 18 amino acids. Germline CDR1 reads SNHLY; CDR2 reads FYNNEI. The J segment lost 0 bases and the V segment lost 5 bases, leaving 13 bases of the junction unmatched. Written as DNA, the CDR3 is TGTGCCAGCAGTCTTACACAGGGGGCGGCTTCAATGAACACTGAAGCTTTCTTT. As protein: CASSLTQGAASMNTEAFF.

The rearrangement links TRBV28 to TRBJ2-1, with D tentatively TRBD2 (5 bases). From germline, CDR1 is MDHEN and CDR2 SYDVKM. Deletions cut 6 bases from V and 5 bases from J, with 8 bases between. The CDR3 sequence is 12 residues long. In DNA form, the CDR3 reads TGTGCCAGCAGAGCAGCGGACAATGAGCAGTTCTTC. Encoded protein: CASRAADNEQFF.

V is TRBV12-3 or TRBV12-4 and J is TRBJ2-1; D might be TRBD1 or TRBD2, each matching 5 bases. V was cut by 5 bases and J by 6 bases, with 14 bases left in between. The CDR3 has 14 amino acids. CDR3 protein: CASSAGADSNEQFF. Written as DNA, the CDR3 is TGTGCCAGCAGTGCCGGGGCGGATAGCAATGAGCAGTTCTTC.

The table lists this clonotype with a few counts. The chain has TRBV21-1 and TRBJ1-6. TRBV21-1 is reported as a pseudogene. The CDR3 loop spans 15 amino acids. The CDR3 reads CASSYERVNSGPLHF. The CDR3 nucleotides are TGTGCCAGCAGCTATGAGCGGGTCAATTCGGGGCCCCTCCACTTT.

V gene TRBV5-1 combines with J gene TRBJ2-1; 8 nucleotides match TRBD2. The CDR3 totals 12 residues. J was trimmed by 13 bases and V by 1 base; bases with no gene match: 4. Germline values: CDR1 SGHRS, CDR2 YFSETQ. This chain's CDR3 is CASSLRGLEQFF. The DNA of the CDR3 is TGCGCCAGCAGCTTGAGGGGACTAGAACAGTTCTTC. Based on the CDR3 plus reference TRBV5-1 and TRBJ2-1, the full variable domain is KAGVTQTPRYLIKTRGQQVTLSCSPISGHRSVSWYQQTPGQGLQFLFEYFSETQRNKGNFPGRFSGRQFSNSRSEMNVSTLELGDSALYLCASSLRGLEQFFGPGTRLTVL.

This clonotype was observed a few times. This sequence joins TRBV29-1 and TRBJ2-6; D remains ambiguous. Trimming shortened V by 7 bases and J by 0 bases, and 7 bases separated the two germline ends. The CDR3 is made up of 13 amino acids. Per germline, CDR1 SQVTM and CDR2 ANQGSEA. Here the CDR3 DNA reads TGCAGCGGTTATAGCTCTGGGGCCAACGTCCTGACTTTC. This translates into CSGYSSGANVLTF.

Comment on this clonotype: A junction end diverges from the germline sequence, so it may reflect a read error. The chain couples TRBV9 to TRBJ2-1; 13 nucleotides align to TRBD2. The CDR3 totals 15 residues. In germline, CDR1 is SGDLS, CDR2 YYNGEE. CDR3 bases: TGTGCCAGCACCAGACTAGCGGGAGGTTACAAGGAGCAGTTCTTC. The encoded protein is CASTRLAGGYKEQFF.

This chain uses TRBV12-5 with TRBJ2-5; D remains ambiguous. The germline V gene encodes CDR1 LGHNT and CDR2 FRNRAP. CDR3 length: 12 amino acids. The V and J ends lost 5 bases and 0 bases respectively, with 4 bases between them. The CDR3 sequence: CASGGDQETQYF. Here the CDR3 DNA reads TGTGCTAGTGGTGGGGACCAAGAGACCCAGTACTTC.

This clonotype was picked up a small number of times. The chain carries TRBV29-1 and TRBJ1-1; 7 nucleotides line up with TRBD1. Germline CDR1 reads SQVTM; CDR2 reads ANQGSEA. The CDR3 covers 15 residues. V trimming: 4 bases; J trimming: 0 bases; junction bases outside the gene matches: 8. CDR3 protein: CSVGAGGGMNTEAFF. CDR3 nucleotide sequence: TGCAGCGTTGGCGCAGGGGGGGGGATGAACACTGAAGCTTTCTTT.

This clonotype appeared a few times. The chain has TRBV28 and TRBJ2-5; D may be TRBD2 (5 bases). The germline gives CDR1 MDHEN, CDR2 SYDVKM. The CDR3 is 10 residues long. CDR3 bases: TGTGGCTACCGGAGGCAGACCCAGTACTTC. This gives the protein CGYRRQTQYF.

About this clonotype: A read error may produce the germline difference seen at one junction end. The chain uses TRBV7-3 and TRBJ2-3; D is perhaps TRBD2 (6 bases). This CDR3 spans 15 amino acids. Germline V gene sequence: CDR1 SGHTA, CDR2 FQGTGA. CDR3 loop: CASSLYGTYTDTQYF. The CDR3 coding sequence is TGTGCTAGCAGCTTATACGGGACTTACACAGATACGCAGTATTTT.

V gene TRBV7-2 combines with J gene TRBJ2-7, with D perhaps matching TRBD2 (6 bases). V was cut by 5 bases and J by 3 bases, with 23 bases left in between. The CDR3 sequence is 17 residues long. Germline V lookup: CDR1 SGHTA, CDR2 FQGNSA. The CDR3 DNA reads TGTGCCAGCAGCCCGTCTTCCGGGACTGGCGGTTACTACGAGCAGTACTTC. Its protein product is CASSPSSGTGGYYEQYF.

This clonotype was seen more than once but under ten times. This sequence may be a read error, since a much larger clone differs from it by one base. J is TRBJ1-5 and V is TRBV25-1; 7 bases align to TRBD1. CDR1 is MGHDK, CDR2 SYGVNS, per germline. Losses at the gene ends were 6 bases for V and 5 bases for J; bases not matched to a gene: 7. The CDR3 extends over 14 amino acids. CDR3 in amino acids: CASREGQGDQPQHF. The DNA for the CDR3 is TGTGCCAGCAGGGAAGGCCAGGGGGATCAGCCCCAGCATTTT.

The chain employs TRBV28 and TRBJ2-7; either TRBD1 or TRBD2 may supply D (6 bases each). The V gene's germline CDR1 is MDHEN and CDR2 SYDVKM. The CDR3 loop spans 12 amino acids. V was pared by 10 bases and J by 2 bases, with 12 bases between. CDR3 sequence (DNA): TGTGCCACAGGGGACTCTACCTACGAGCAGTACTTC. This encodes CATGDSTYEQYF.

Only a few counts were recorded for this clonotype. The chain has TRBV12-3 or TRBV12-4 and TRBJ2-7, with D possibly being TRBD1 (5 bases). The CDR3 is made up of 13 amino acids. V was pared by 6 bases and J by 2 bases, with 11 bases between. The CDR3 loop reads CASSYRLTYEQYF. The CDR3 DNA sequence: TGTGCCAGCAGCTACAGGTTGACCTACGAGCAGTACTTC.

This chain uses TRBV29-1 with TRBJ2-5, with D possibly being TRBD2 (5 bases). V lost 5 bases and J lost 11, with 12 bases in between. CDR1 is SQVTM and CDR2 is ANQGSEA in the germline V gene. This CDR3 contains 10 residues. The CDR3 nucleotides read TGCAGCGTTAATCAAGCGGCGCAGTACTTC. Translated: CSVNQAAQYF.

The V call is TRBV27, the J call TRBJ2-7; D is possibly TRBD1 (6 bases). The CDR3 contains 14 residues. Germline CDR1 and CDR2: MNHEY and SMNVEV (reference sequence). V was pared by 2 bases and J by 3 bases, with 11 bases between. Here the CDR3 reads CASSLMGAVYEQYF. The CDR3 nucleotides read TGTGCCAGCAGTTTAATGGGGGCTGTCTACGAGCAGTACTTC.

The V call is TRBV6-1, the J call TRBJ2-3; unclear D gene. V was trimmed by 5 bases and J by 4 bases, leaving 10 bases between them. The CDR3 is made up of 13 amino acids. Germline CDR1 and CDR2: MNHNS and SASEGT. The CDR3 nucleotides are TGTGCCAGCAGTAACCCCCGGCCAGATACGCAGTATTTT. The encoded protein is CASSNPRPDTQYF.

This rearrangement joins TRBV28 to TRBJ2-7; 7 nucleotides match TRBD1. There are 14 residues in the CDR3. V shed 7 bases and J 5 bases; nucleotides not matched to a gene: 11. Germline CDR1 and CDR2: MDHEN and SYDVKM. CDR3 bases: TGTGCCAGCACCCCGATTACAGGGGCCCACGAGCAGTACTTC. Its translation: CASTPITGAHEQYF.

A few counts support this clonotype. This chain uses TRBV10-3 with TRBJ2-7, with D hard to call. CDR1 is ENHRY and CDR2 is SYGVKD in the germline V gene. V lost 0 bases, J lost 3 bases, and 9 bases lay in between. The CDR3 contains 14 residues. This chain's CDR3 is CAISESVQIYEQYF. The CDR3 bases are TGTGCCATCAGTGAGTCGGTTCAGATCTACGAGCAGTACTTC.